This T cell receptor beta chain was captured in a study of cytomegalovirus exposure and HLA in healthy donors. The study's findings and limits: The study listed under 200 cytomegalovirus-associated TCR beta chains.

Looked up from germline, CDR1 is MNHEY and CDR2 is SVGAGI. CDR3 length equals 13 residues. Trimming removed 2 bases from V and 4 bases from J, with 6 bases in between. With 60 Vbeta and 13 Jbeta primers, the PCR was carried out. Repertoires were generated with immunoSEQ multiplex PCR, while TCRdb's copy carries only in-frame clones and drops some. The sample lists 95,000 to 120,000 clones, 70% to 80% occurring once. This clone was counted between two and nine times. As yet, its antigen is unknown. The sequence derives from a woman between 35 and 50 years old in good health and CMV-seropositive. The rearrangement links TRBV6-5 to TRBJ2-1, with D tentatively TRBD2 (5 bases). The sequenced material came from PBMCs. The CDR3 loop is CASSYKRYNEQFF. CDR3 DNA: TGTGCCAGCAGTTACAAGCGGTACAATGAGCAGTTCTTC.